A selection of T cell receptor beta chains follows, all from one sample in a study of blood T cell repertoires in COVID-19. Data came from immunoSEQ multiplex PCR; TCRdb stores just in-frame clones and leaves some out. The sample includes 250,000 to 350,000 clones, roughly 89% seen only once; the top ten take 3.5% to 5%. The sequenced sample was PBMCs or T cells enriched from blood (not recorded which). These receptors originate from a woman between 18 and 29 years old with acute COVID-19. CDR3s include the opening cysteine and the closing phenylalanine or tryptophan. Fields, in order: V gene, J gene, clone size, D gene, CDR3 DNA, CDR3 protein. The D gene is left open where the match is weak. Part of the rows lack a size; the others show once, few, many or a class for expanded clones.

v_gene: TRBV29-1; j_gene: TRBJ2-5; abundance: NA; d_gene: NA; CDR3nt: TGCAGCGTTGATAATCCCGACGGGTCGTACCGGGAGACCCAGTACTTC; CDR3aa: CSVDNPDGSYRETQYF
v_gene: TRBV27; j_gene: TRBJ1-1; abundance: NA; d_gene: TRBD1; CDR3nt: TGTGCCAGCAGTTTCGACAGGGCAACTGAAGCTTTCTTT; CDR3aa: CASSFDRATEAFF
v_gene: TRBV5-1; j_gene: TRBJ2-6; abundance: NA; d_gene: NA; CDR3nt: TGCGCCAGCAGCTTGGGACAGTCCTCTGGGGCCAACGTCCTGACTTTC; CDR3aa: CASSLGQSSGANVLTF
v_gene: TRBV27; j_gene: TRBJ1-2; abundance: NA; d_gene: NA; CDR3nt: TGTGCCAGCAGTTTGAGGGAGATGGACTATGGCTACACCTTC; CDR3aa: CASSLREMDYGYTF
v_gene: TRBV19; j_gene: TRBJ1-1; abundance: few; d_gene: NA; CDR3nt: TGTGCCAGTGGTTCTGGGGCAGACGTTGACGAAGCTTTCTTT; CDR3aa: CASGSGADVDEAFF
v_gene: TRBV5-1; j_gene: TRBJ2-2; abundance: NA; d_gene: TRBD2; CDR3nt: TGCGCCGGCTTAACCCTAGCGGAAGAGGAGGAGCTGTTTTTT; CDR3aa: CAGLTLAEEEELFF
v_gene: TRBV7-9; j_gene: TRBJ1-6; abundance: NA; d_gene: NA; CDR3nt: TGTGCCAGCACCCTACAGTTCTCCTATAATTCACCCCTCCACTTT; CDR3aa: CASTLQFSYNSPLHF
v_gene: TRBV28; j_gene: TRBJ1-5; abundance: NA; d_gene: TRBD1; CDR3nt: TGTGCCAGCAGTACAGGGGGCCGAGCGGGAAGCTATCAGCCCCAGCATTTT; CDR3aa: CASSTGGRAGSYQPQHF
v_gene: TRBV28; j_gene: TRBJ2-7; abundance: NA; d_gene: NA; CDR3nt: TGTGCCAGCAGTTTAGGGCAGAACTACGAGCAGTACTTC; CDR3aa: CASSLGQNYEQYF
v_gene: TRBV11-3; j_gene: TRBJ1-2; abundance: NA; d_gene: NA; CDR3nt: TGTGCCAGCAGCTTAGCGGGGGATAACTATGGCTACACCTTC; CDR3aa: CASSLAGDNYGYTF
v_gene: TRBV7-9; j_gene: TRBJ1-1; abundance: NA; d_gene: TRBD1; CDR3nt: TGTGCCAGCACTGGACAGGGGCGCACAACGTTGAACACTGAAGCTTTCTTT; CDR3aa: CASTGQGRTTLNTEAFF
v_gene: TRBV5-1; j_gene: TRBJ2-2; abundance: NA; d_gene: NA; CDR3nt: TGCGCCAGCACCTTTATCGGGGACACCGGGGAGCTGTTTTTT; CDR3aa: CASTFIGDTGELFF
v_gene: TRBV11-2; j_gene: TRBJ2-1; abundance: NA; d_gene: NA; CDR3nt: TGTGCCAGCAGCTTAGGGCAGTACAATGAGCAGTTCTTC; CDR3aa: CASSLGQYNEQFF
v_gene: TRBV11-2; j_gene: TRBJ2-3; abundance: NA; d_gene: TRBD2; CDR3nt: TGTGCCAGCAGCTTAGCCTACCAGCGGGACACAGATACGCAGTATTTT; CDR3aa: CASSLAYQRDTDTQYF
v_gene: TRBV7-2; j_gene: TRBJ2-7; abundance: NA; d_gene: NA; CDR3nt: TGTGCCAGCAGCTTATACACCCCGTCCTCCTACGAGCAGTACTTC; CDR3aa: CASSLYTPSSYEQYF
v_gene: TRBV9; j_gene: TRBJ1-3; abundance: few; d_gene: TRBD1; CDR3nt: TGTGCCAGCAGCGTGGGACAGACCGACTACGCCATATATTTT; CDR3aa: CASSVGQTDYAIYF
v_gene: TRBV5-1; j_gene: TRBJ2-1; abundance: NA; d_gene: TRBD1; CDR3nt: TGCGCCAGCAGCTTGCCCCGGACAGGGGCCGATGAGCAGTTCTTC; CDR3aa: CASSLPRTGADEQFF
v_gene: TRBV6-5; j_gene: TRBJ2-3; abundance: once; d_gene: NA; CDR3nt: TGTGCCAGCAGTTACTCGGGAGCCCGAACAGATACGCAGTATTTT; CDR3aa: CASSYSGARTDTQYF
v_gene: TRBV28; j_gene: TRBJ2-5; abundance: NA; d_gene: TRBD1; CDR3nt: TGTGCCAGCAGATACGGGACAGGGGCGACCCAGTACTTC; CDR3aa: CASRYGTGATQYF
v_gene: TRBV6-5; j_gene: TRBJ1-2; abundance: NA; d_gene: NA; CDR3nt: TGTGCCAGCGAAGGAGGGGCGACTAACTATGGCTACACCTTC; CDR3aa: CASEGGATNYGYTF
v_gene: TRBV2; j_gene: TRBJ1-1; abundance: once; d_gene: TRBD1; CDR3nt: TGTGCCAGCAGTGGGACAGGGCAGGGAGAAGCTTTCTTT; CDR3aa: CASSGTGQGEAFF
v_gene: TRBV28; j_gene: TRBJ1-2; abundance: NA; d_gene: NA; CDR3nt: TGTGCCAGCACTTCCGGCGGGGAACAGGACTATGGCTACACCTTC; CDR3aa: CASTSGGEQDYGYTF
v_gene: TRBV6-5; j_gene: TRBJ2-7; abundance: NA; d_gene: TRBD1; CDR3nt: TGTGCCAGCAGACCCGGACAGGTCTCCTACGAGCAGTACTTC; CDR3aa: CASRPGQVSYEQYF
v_gene: TRBV3-1/TRBV3-2; j_gene: TRBJ2-7; abundance: NA; d_gene: TRBD2; CDR3nt: TGTGCCAGCAGCCCGACGACTAGCGGGGCTTACGAGCAGTACTTC; CDR3aa: CASSPTTSGAYEQYF
v_gene: TRBV24-1; j_gene: TRBJ2-5; abundance: NA; d_gene: NA; CDR3nt: TGTGCCACCGCTTCCAGGCAAGAGACCCAGTACTTC; CDR3aa: CATASRQETQYF
v_gene: TRBV28; j_gene: TRBJ2-7; abundance: NA; d_gene: TRBD1; CDR3nt: TGTGCCAGCAGTTTAGAGGGGGCCTCCTACGAGCAGTACTTC; CDR3aa: CASSLEGASYEQYF
v_gene: TRBV12-5; j_gene: TRBJ1-6; abundance: NA; d_gene: NA; CDR3nt: TGTGCTAGTGGTGTGGGACAACTTAATTCACCCCTCCACTTT; CDR3aa: CASGVGQLNSPLHF
v_gene: TRBV12-3/TRBV12-4; j_gene: TRBJ1-5; abundance: few; d_gene: NA; CDR3nt: TGTGCCAGCAGTTTCGCGAGCAATCAGCCCCAGCATTTT; CDR3aa: CASSFASNQPQHF
v_gene: TRBV28; j_gene: TRBJ2-3; abundance: NA; d_gene: TRBD2; CDR3nt: TGTGCCAGCAGTTTTGTGCGAGGCGGGGGTAGCACAGATACGCAGTATTTT; CDR3aa: CASSFVRGGGSTDTQYF
v_gene: TRBV15; j_gene: TRBJ2-3; abundance: NA; d_gene: TRBD1; CDR3nt: TGTGCCACCAGCAGGAACGACAGGGGAACCCCCACAGCTACGCAGTATTTT; CDR3aa: CATSRNDRGTPTATQYF
v_gene: TRBV5-1; j_gene: TRBJ2-3; abundance: once; d_gene: NA; CDR3nt: TGCGCCAGCAGCTGGGTGAGGTCCACAGATACGCAGTATTTT; CDR3aa: CASSWVRSTDTQYF
v_gene: TRBV28; j_gene: TRBJ2-7; abundance: NA; d_gene: TRBD2; CDR3nt: TGTGCCAGCAGTCCCGTGGGACTAGCGGACTACTACGAGCAGTACTTC; CDR3aa: CASSPVGLADYYEQYF
v_gene: TRBV19; j_gene: TRBJ2-3; abundance: NA; d_gene: TRBD2; CDR3nt: TGTGCCAGTAGTCAAGCGGGAGGGGACGGGCAGTATTTT; CDR3aa: CASSQAGGDGQYF
v_gene: TRBV9; j_gene: TRBJ2-7; abundance: few; d_gene: NA; CDR3nt: TGTGCCAGCAGCGACTCGAAGGAGGGCGGGGAGGACTACTACGAGCAGTACTTC; CDR3aa: CASSDSKEGGEDYYEQYF
v_gene: TRBV28; j_gene: TRBJ1-1; abundance: NA; d_gene: NA; CDR3nt: TGTGCCAGCAGTTTTATGAACACTGAAGCTTTCTTT; CDR3aa: CASSFMNTEAFF
v_gene: TRBV10-1; j_gene: TRBJ2-1; abundance: NA; d_gene: TRBD2; CDR3nt: TGCGCCAGCAGTGTATTACTAGCGGGAGTCGGTGAGCAGTTCTTC; CDR3aa: CASSVLLAGVGEQFF
v_gene: TRBV5-1; j_gene: TRBJ1-2; abundance: NA; d_gene: NA; CDR3nt: TGCGCCAGCAGCGATGGGAGATCAGTGAACTATGGCTACACCTTC; CDR3aa: CASSDGRSVNYGYTF
v_gene: TRBV10-3; j_gene: TRBJ2-2; abundance: once; d_gene: TRBD1; CDR3nt: TGTGCCATCGGCACAGGGGTCACCGGGGAGCTGTTTTTT; CDR3aa: CAIGTGVTGELFF
v_gene: TRBV19; j_gene: TRBJ2-6; abundance: NA; d_gene: NA; CDR3nt: TGTGCCAGTAGGGCGAGGACAGAAATATCTGGGGCCAACGTCCTGACTTTC; CDR3aa: CASRARTEISGANVLTF
v_gene: TRBV21-1; j_gene: TRBJ2-1; abundance: NA; d_gene: NA; CDR3nt: TGTGCCAGCAGCAAAGCTAAATACATTAGGGAGCTCTTC; CDR3aa: CASSKAKYIRELF
v_gene: TRBV6-5; j_gene: TRBJ2-7; abundance: NA; d_gene: TRBD2; CDR3nt: TGTGCCAGCATCGGGACTAGCGGGAGCTACGAGCAGTACTTC; CDR3aa: CASIGTSGSYEQYF
v_gene: TRBV27; j_gene: TRBJ1-1; abundance: NA; d_gene: TRBD1; CDR3nt: TGTGCCAGCAGTCCCATGACAGGGGGCAACACTGAAGCTTTCTTT; CDR3aa: CASSPMTGGNTEAFF
v_gene: TRBV19; j_gene: TRBJ2-7; abundance: NA; d_gene: NA; CDR3nt: TGTGCCAGTAGCCCTGGAGGGTCTCAGCAGTACTTC; CDR3aa: CASSPGGSQQYF
v_gene: TRBV19; j_gene: TRBJ2-7; abundance: few; d_gene: NA; CDR3nt: TGTGCCAGTAGTATTATGCCTACCTACGAGCAGTACTTC; CDR3aa: CASSIMPTYEQYF
v_gene: TRBV6-5; j_gene: TRBJ1-2; abundance: NA; d_gene: TRBD1; CDR3nt: TGTGCCAGCAGCACGACAGGGGGGAACTATGGCTACACCTTC; CDR3aa: CASSTTGGNYGYTF
v_gene: TRBV12-3/TRBV12-4; j_gene: TRBJ1-1; abundance: NA; d_gene: NA; CDR3nt: TGTGCCAGCAGCAGGGGAATGAACACTGAAGCTTTCTTT; CDR3aa: CASSRGMNTEAFF
v_gene: TRBV4-1; j_gene: TRBJ1-3; abundance: few; d_gene: NA; CDR3nt: TGCGCCAGCAGCCCGGGAGCGCATAAGAGGGACACCATATATTTT; CDR3aa: CASSPGAHKRDTIYF
v_gene: TRBV30; j_gene: TRBJ1-1; abundance: NA; d_gene: NA; CDR3nt: TGTGCCTGGATGAGGAACACTGAAGCTTTCTTT; CDR3aa: CAWMRNTEAFF
v_gene: TRBV28; j_gene: TRBJ2-3; abundance: NA; d_gene: TRBD2; CDR3nt: TGTGCCAGCAGTTCGACTAGCCCCGCAGATACGCAGTATTTT; CDR3aa: CASSSTSPADTQYF
v_gene: TRBV2; j_gene: TRBJ2-1; abundance: NA; d_gene: NA; CDR3nt: TGTGCCAGCAGCTATAGAACTACGCTCTCCAATGAGCAGTTCTTC; CDR3aa: CASSYRTTLSNEQFF
v_gene: TRBV30; j_gene: TRBJ1-5; abundance: NA; d_gene: TRBD1; CDR3nt: TGTGCCTGGAGCGGGGGACAGGAGGGGCAGCCCCAGCATTTT; CDR3aa: CAWSGGQEGQPQHF